These 23 T cell receptor beta chains share one sample of origin, sequenced in a study of early T cells in non-severe SARS-CoV-2 infection. TCRdb re-called the 5' RACE reads through MiXCR, storing one row per CDR3 protein. The sample includes fewer than 60,000 distinct CDR3 sequences, more than 9.5% seen only once; the top ten take approximately 13%. Source material: whole blood. These receptors were collected from an adult who was a healthcare worker with PCR-confirmed SARS-CoV-2 infection or an uninfected control (not recorded which).

Details on this clonotype: The junction departs from germline at one end; a sequencing error may be responsible. The V and J genes are TRBV7-7 and TRBJ2-3, with D unclear. CDR1 and CDR2 (germline): SSHAT, FNYEAQ (reference sequence). The length of the CDR3 is 17 residues. CDR3 coding DNA: TGTGCTAGCAGCTTCCGTATGGCGGTCCCCCGCACAGATACGCAGTATTTT. Its translation: CASSFRMAVPRTDTQYF.

At least ten counts were recorded for this clonotype. The rearrangement links TRBV5-1 to TRBJ1-2; possibly TRBD1 for D (5 bases). The germline V and J ends were trimmed by 4 bases and 3 bases, with 13 bases remaining between them. The CDR3 totals 14 residues. Germline values: CDR1 SGHRS, CDR2 YFSETQ. CDR3 residues: CASSGGGIDYGYTF. DNA of the CDR3: TGCGCCAGCAGCGGGGGAGGTATTGACTATGGCTACACCTTC.

This clonotype was seen a handful of times. The gene calls are TRBV25-1 and TRBJ2-7, with D perhaps TRBD1 (6 bases). The CDR3 contains 14 residues. Trimming took 6 bases from V and 4 from J, leaving 16 bases between them. Per germline, CDR1 MGHDK and CDR2 SYGVNS. The CDR3 loop reads CASRSRTVPYEQYF. The CDR3 region has the DNA TGTGCCAGCAGATCTAGGACAGTGCCTTACGAGCAGTACTTC.

DNA for the CDR3: TGTGCCAGCAGCGTAGAACTAGCGGGGGGCACAGATACGCAGTATTTT. Amino acid sequence: CASSVELAGGTDTQYF. The V call is TRBV9, the J call TRBJ2-3, with 11 bases that match TRBD2. V was clipped by 0 bases and J by 1 base; unmatched bases: 1. Germline CDR1 is SGDLS and CDR2 is YYNGEE. This CDR3 comprises 16 residues. Filled out from reference TRBV9 and TRBJ2-3, the complete variable domain reads DSGVTQTPKHLITATGQRVTLRCSPRSGDLSVYWYQQSLDQGLQFLIQYYNGEERAKGNILERFSAQQFPDLHSELNLSSLELGDSALYFCASSVELAGGTDTQYFGPGTRLTVL.

This clonotype was seen at least ten times. The V gene is TRBV29-1, the J gene TRBJ2-7; no clear D. V gave up 7 bases and J gave up 5 bases, with 18 bases separating them. The CDR3 has 13 residues. Germline CDR1 SQVTM, CDR2 ANQGSEA. The CDR3 DNA reads as TGCAGCGCTACTTACGGACCGAACGACGAGCAGTACTTC. Translation: CSATYGPNDEQYF.

Points on this clonotype: One base away lies a much larger clone, so this may be a sequencing read error. The CDR3 reads CASSNPDRVEQPQYF. CDR3 nucleotide sequence: TGTGCCAGTAGTAACCCAGACAGGGTTGAACAGCCCCAGTATTTT. The chain has TRBV19 and TRBJ1-5; the match to TRBD1 covers 7 bases. TRBJ2-3 matches the DNA end more closely, so the J call is doubtful. The CDR3 is made up of 15 amino acids. The germline CDR1 and CDR2 sequences are LNHDA and SQIVND (reference sequence).

This clonotype appeared many times. The J gene is TRBJ1-1, the V gene TRBV7-9; no clear D. Germline CDR1 SEHNR, CDR2 FQNEAQ (reference sequence). V was pared by 1 base and J by 7 bases, with 10 bases between. There are 13 residues in the CDR3. This chain's CDR3 is CASSLVLGSEAFF. In DNA form, the CDR3 reads TGTGCCAGCAGCTTAGTTTTGGGTAGTGAAGCTTTCTTT.

This clonotype was seen many times. DNA of the CDR3: TGCAGCGTAGGGGAGTTCGGGTACGAGCAGTACTTC. Translation: CSVGEFGYEQYF. The chain couples TRBV29-1 to TRBJ2-7, with D possibly being TRBD1 or TRBD2 (5 bases each). Germline V lookup: CDR1 SQVTM, CDR2 ANQGSEA. V gave up 6 bases and J gave up 4 bases, with 13 bases separating them. CDR3 size: 12 residues.

J is TRBJ2-7 and V is TRBV4-2; D is possibly TRBD2 (6 bases). Per the germline V gene, CDR1 is LGHNA and CDR2 is YNFKEQ. CDR3 size: 14 residues. The V end was cut by 1 base, the J end by 1 base, with 8 bases between. The CDR3 protein is CASSQASESYEQYF. CDR3 nucleotide sequence: TGTGCCAGCAGCCAAGCTAGCGAGTCCTACGAGCAGTACTTC.

This clonotype is classed as medium-sized. The chain uses TRBV10-2 and TRBJ1-2; a weak D match, TRBD1 (5 bases). V dropped 7 bases and J dropped 7 bases, with 13 bases sitting between them. From germline, CDR1 is WSHSY and CDR2 SAAADI. This CDR3 is 12 amino acids long. In DNA form, the CDR3 reads TGCGCCAGCATCAAAGGCGGGGGTGGCTACACCTTC. This sequence encodes CASIKGGGGYTF.

This clonotype was found a few times. The chain joins TRBV5-1 to TRBJ2-7; 8 bases match TRBD1. Germline CDR1 and CDR2: SGHRS and YFSETQ. Trimming cost V 4 bases and J 4 bases; bases outside gene matches: 10. This CDR3 has 15 amino acids. CDR3 residues: CASSAGTGWGYEQYF. In DNA, the CDR3 is TGCGCCAGCAGCGCTGGGACAGGATGGGGGTACGAGCAGTACTTC.

The V and J genes are TRBV5-1 and TRBJ2-1; 10 bases fit TRBD1. The CDR3 length is 16 residues. V shed 2 bases and J 5 bases; nucleotides not matched to a gene: 7. Germline V CDR1 and CDR2: SGHRS, YFSETQ. The CDR3 spells CASSFPDRGRHNEQFF. The CDR3 DNA follows: TGCGCCAGCAGCTTCCCTGACAGGGGGCGGCACAATGAGCAGTTCTTC. The variable domain in full, completed from reference TRBV5-1 and TRBJ2-1, reads KAGVTQTPRYLIKTRGQQVTLSCSPISGHRSVSWYQQTPGQGLQFLFEYFSETQRNKGNFPGRFSGRQFSNSRSEMNVSTLELGDSALYLCASSFPDRGRHNEQFFGPGTRLTVL.

This clonotype was found many times. The chain is built from TRBV29-1 and TRBJ2-3; D is undetermined. The CDR3 loop spans 11 amino acids. Germline CDR1 SQVTM, CDR2 ANQGSEA. V gave up 4 bases and J gave up 2 bases, with 4 bases separating them. The CDR3 region has the DNA TGCAGCGTTGGGGCCACAGATACGCAGTATTTT. It codes for CSVGATDTQYF.

The gene calls are TRBV7-9 and TRBJ2-1, with 7 bases aligning to TRBD2. The CDR3 runs to 16 residues. In germline, CDR1 is SEHNR, CDR2 FQNEAQ (reference sequence). Trimming removed 2 bases from V and 7 bases from J; junction bases left unmatched: 11. The CDR3 coding sequence is TGTGCCAGCAGCTTATCCCCACAGCGGGGAAGGAATGAGCAGTTCTTC. It codes for CASSLSPQRGRNEQFF.

This clonotype showed up many times. This rearrangement joins TRBV6-1 to TRBJ2-7, with 8 bases matching TRBD1. The CDR3 has 13 amino acids. V shed 10 bases and J 7 bases; nucleotides not matched to a gene: 12. The germline V gene encodes CDR1 MNHNS and CDR2 SASEGT. In DNA, the CDR3 is TGTGCCACTATAGACAGGGGCGTGAGGGAGCAGTACTTC. Its translation: CATIDRGVREQYF.

This clonotype turned up a few times. This chain uses TRBV9 with TRBJ1-6, with D maybe TRBD1 (5 bases). V was clipped by 3 bases and J by 9 bases, with 13 bases between them. Germline values: CDR1 SGDLS, CDR2 YYNGEE. The CDR3 runs 14 residues. The CDR3 DNA sequence: TGTGCCAGCAGCGCGCTAGGGGCGAGTTCACCCCTCCACTTT. This sequence encodes CASSALGASSPLHF.

This clonotype was counted at least ten times. The chain uses TRBV28 and TRBJ2-3; TRBD2 matches at 10 bases. Germline V gene data show CDR1 as MDHEN and CDR2 as SYDVKM. The CDR3 loop spans 16 amino acids. The V and J ends lost 8 bases and 1 base, in that order; junction bases with no gene match: 9. For the CDR3, the DNA is TGTGCCAGCTCCGCTAGCGGGGGTGAAGGCACAGATACGCAGTATTTT. Protein: CASSASGGEGTDTQYF. The full variable domain, its missing parts supplied by reference TRBV28 and TRBJ2-3, is DVKVTQSSRYLVKRTGEKVFLECVQDMDHENMFWYRQDPGLGLRLIYFSYDVKMKEKGDIPEGYSVSREKKERFSLILESASTNQTSMYLCASSASGGEGTDTQYFGPGTRLTVL.

The chain employs TRBV7-9 and TRBJ1-1; D is ambiguous. Germline values: CDR1 SEHNR, CDR2 FQNEAQ (reference sequence). CDR3 length: 13 residues. The germline V and J ends were trimmed by 1 base and 8 bases, with 11 bases remaining between them. CDR3 bases: TGTGCCAGCAGCTTAGTGGAGGGCTACGAAGCTTTCTTT. It codes for CASSLVEGYEAFF.

This CDR3 is CATTVSRTEAFF. The CDR3 coding sequence is TGTGCCACCACAGTTAGTCGCACTGAAGCTTTCTTT. The chain links TRBV6-1 to TRBJ1-1, with D unresolved. Germline assignment: CDR1 MNHNS and CDR2 SASEGT. This CDR3 is built from 12 residues. The V and J ends lost 10 bases and 4 bases respectively, with 13 bases between them.

This clonotype was seen a few times. The chain couples TRBV30 to TRBJ1-5; TRBD1 matches 9 bases. The length of the CDR3 is 16 residues. Unmatched junction bases numbered 15, after V lost 7 bases and J lost 5 bases. In germline, CDR1 is GTSNPN, CDR2 SVGIG (reference sequence). The CDR3 region is CALAGQGILSDQPQHF. Here the CDR3 DNA reads TGTGCCTTAGCGGGACAGGGAATTTTGTCGGATCAGCCCCAGCATTTT. Based on the CDR3 plus reference TRBV30 and TRBJ1-5, the full variable domain is SQTIHQWPATLVQPVGSPLSLECTVEGTSNPNLYWYRQAAGRGLQLLFYSVGIGQISSEVPQNLSASRPQDRQFILSSKKLLLSDSGFYLCALAGQGILSDQPQHFGDGTRLSIL.

This clonotype was seen repeatedly, ten times or more. The chain couples TRBV11-3 to TRBJ2-1, with 9 positions matching TRBD2. Trimming cost V 2 bases and J 1 base; bases outside gene matches: 3. Germline CDR1 and CDR2: SGHNT and YENEEA. The CDR3 sequence is 16 residues long. The CDR3 reads CASSLSGGNSYNEQFF. The DNA of the CDR3 is TGTGCCAGCAGCTTAAGCGGGGGGAATTCCTACAATGAGCAGTTCTTC.

This clonotype appeared many times. The CDR3 loop is CASSNSGRGNEQFF. CDR3 in DNA: TGTGCCAGCAGCAACAGCGGGCGGGGAAATGAGCAGTTCTTC. The chain couples TRBV7-9 to TRBJ2-1; possible D gene TRBD2, 6 bases. This CDR3 is built from 14 residues. Trimming cost V 5 bases and J 7 bases, with 15 bases left between them. Looked up from germline, CDR1 is SEHNR and CDR2 is FQNEAQ (reference sequence).

This clonotype came up many times. The V and J genes are TRBV18 and TRBJ1-5; no reliable D call. This CDR3 contains 14 residues. From germline, CDR1 is KGHSH and CDR2 LQKENI. V lost 4 bases and J 0 bases, leaving 7 bases between the germline ends. In DNA, the CDR3 is TGTGCCAGCTCACTGGGAAATAGCAATCAGCCCCAGCATTTT. It specifies CASSLGNSNQPQHF. The entire variable domain, with the rest obtained from reference TRBV18 and TRBJ1-5, is as follows: NAGVMQNPRHLVRRRGQEARLRCSPMKGHSHVYWYRQLPEEGLKFMVYLQKENIIDESGMPKERFSAEFPKEGPSILRIQQVVRGDSAAYFCASSLGNSNQPQHFGDGTRLSIL.